This T cell receptor (beta chain) was retrieved from a study of cytomegalovirus exposure and HLA in healthy donors. The PCR used 60 Vbeta and 13 Jbeta primers. Assay used: immunoSEQ multiplex PCR; TCRdb lists only in-frame clones, some missing. The sample contains approximately 77,000 clones, over 60% of which appear only once. Trimming removed 0 bases from V and 3 bases from J; junction bases left unmatched: 3. Germline V gene data show CDR1 as SGHKS and CDR2 as YYEKEE (reference sequence). The CDR3 extends over 15 amino acids. This receptor was obtained from a male donor in good health and CMV-seropositive. The gene calls are TRBV5-5 and TRBJ2-7; 10 bases are shared with TRBD2. The sequencing sample was made of PBMCs. The CDR3 DNA reads as TGTGCCAGCAGCTTGGTAAGCGGGGGGGACTACGAGCAGTACTTC. It encodes CASSLVSGGDYEQYF.